Listed below are T cell receptor beta chains from one sample, sequenced in a study of cytomegalovirus exposure and HLA in healthy donors. Clones were sequenced by immunoSEQ multiplex PCR, and TCRdb holds only the in-frame ones, with some missing. Of around 94,000 clones listed, approximately 88% are singletons. Input material: PBMCs. All receptors derive from a man between 18 and 29 years old in good health and CMV-seronegative. Both conserved end residues are part of each CDR3. Fields, in order: D gene, CDR3 length, V gene, J gene, CDR3 protein. The D gene is left open where the match is weak.

d_gene: NA
len: 13
v_gene: TRBV27
j_gene: TRBJ1-2
CDR3aa: CASSLSWQNGYTF

d_gene: TRBD2
len: 17
v_gene: TRBV9
j_gene: TRBJ2-2
CDR3aa: CASSLPGLAANTGELFF

d_gene: NA
len: 12
v_gene: TRBV5-8
j_gene: TRBJ1-2
CDR3aa: CASGTSNYGYTF

d_gene: TRBD1
len: 20
v_gene: TRBV5-1
j_gene: TRBJ1-1
CDR3aa: CASSLPNKTGGIGMNTEAFF

d_gene: TRBD1
len: 17
v_gene: TRBV9
j_gene: TRBJ1-3
CDR3aa: CASSDLSGTGIGNTIYF

d_gene: NA
len: 13
v_gene: TRBV11-3
j_gene: TRBJ2-7
CDR3aa: CASSLGPGYEQYF

d_gene: TRBD1
len: 15
v_gene: TRBV2
j_gene: TRBJ1-4
CDR3aa: CASSPPGQGYEKLFF

d_gene: NA
len: 16
v_gene: TRBV11-3
j_gene: TRBJ1-3
CDR3aa: CASSLGGGYSGNTIYF

d_gene: TRBD1
len: 15
v_gene: TRBV6-1
j_gene: TRBJ2-1
CDR3aa: CASIETGAPYNEQFF

d_gene: TRBD1
len: 15
v_gene: TRBV5-1
j_gene: TRBJ2-3
CDR3aa: CASSGWGQSTDTQYF

d_gene: NA
len: 12
v_gene: TRBV28
j_gene: TRBJ1-1
CDR3aa: CASHRRANGAFF

d_gene: TRBD2
len: 18
v_gene: TRBV9
j_gene: TRBJ2-5
CDR3aa: CASSVEVAGVVGGQTQYF

d_gene: TRBD2
len: 17
v_gene: TRBV4-1
j_gene: TRBJ2-2
CDR3aa: CASSQDIGSGGDGELFF

d_gene: TRBD1
len: 15
v_gene: TRBV7-3
j_gene: TRBJ1-1
CDR3aa: CASSQDRGRSTEAFF

d_gene: NA
len: 13
v_gene: TRBV29-1
j_gene: TRBJ1-2
CDR3aa: CSVPQGINYGYTF

d_gene: TRBD2
len: 16
v_gene: TRBV28
j_gene: TRBJ2-3
CDR3aa: CASSLLGGSGTDTQYF

d_gene: TRBD1
len: 14
v_gene: TRBV19
j_gene: TRBJ2-7
CDR3aa: CASSILGQHPRQYF

d_gene: NA
len: 14
v_gene: TRBV7-7
j_gene: TRBJ2-7
CDR3aa: CASSRGGDDYEQYF

d_gene: TRBD1
len: 14
v_gene: TRBV6-5
j_gene: TRBJ1-4
CDR3aa: CASRGTGVQEKLFF

d_gene: NA
len: 10
v_gene: TRBV29-1
j_gene: TRBJ1-1
CDR3aa: CSVEIGRAFF

d_gene: NA
len: 12
v_gene: TRBV28
j_gene: TRBJ1-5
CDR3aa: CASLKGVQPQHF

d_gene: TRBD2
len: 12
v_gene: TRBV2
j_gene: TRBJ2-3
CDR3aa: CARAGEKDTQYF

d_gene: NA
len: 14
v_gene: TRBV5-1
j_gene: TRBJ2-7
CDR3aa: CASSLEVGWSEQYF

d_gene: TRBD1
len: 15
v_gene: TRBV6-1
j_gene: TRBJ2-7
CDR3aa: CASSDRWTGISEQYF

d_gene: NA
len: 15
v_gene: TRBV27
j_gene: TRBJ1-5
CDR3aa: CASSFGRGSGQPQHF

d_gene: NA
len: 16
v_gene: TRBV7-8
j_gene: TRBJ2-3
CDR3aa: CASSLGGHPATDTQYF

d_gene: TRBD2
len: 15
v_gene: TRBV6-5
j_gene: TRBJ2-1
CDR3aa: CATGPSGSSYNEQFF

d_gene: NA
len: 14
v_gene: TRBV10-3
j_gene: TRBJ2-1
CDR3aa: CAIRPSTGRNEQFF

d_gene: TRBD2
len: 15
v_gene: TRBV5-1
j_gene: TRBJ2-1
CDR3aa: CASSLGLAGNNEQFF

d_gene: NA
len: 13
v_gene: TRBV5-8
j_gene: TRBJ1-2
CDR3aa: CASSTRSQRGYTF

d_gene: NA
len: 15
v_gene: TRBV29-1
j_gene: TRBJ2-1
CDR3aa: CSVEGAQGTYNEQFF

d_gene: NA
len: 13
v_gene: TRBV28
j_gene: TRBJ1-6
CDR3aa: CASRGRGNSPLHF

d_gene: NA
len: 16
v_gene: TRBV7-8
j_gene: TRBJ1-1
CDR3aa: CASSLTEGPRGTEAFF

d_gene: NA
len: 14
v_gene: TRBV6-6
j_gene: TRBJ1-1
CDR3aa: CASRVGAEGSEAFF

d_gene: TRBD1
len: 13
v_gene: TRBV9
j_gene: TRBJ1-5
CDR3aa: CASGDRENQPQHF

d_gene: TRBD1
len: 15
v_gene: TRBV7-9
j_gene: TRBJ1-4
CDR3aa: CASRPPGQGNEKLFF

d_gene: NA
len: 14
v_gene: TRBV7-7
j_gene: TRBJ2-5
CDR3aa: CASSPMTSLQTQYF

d_gene: TRBD2
len: 15
v_gene: TRBV30
j_gene: TRBJ2-1
CDR3aa: CAWSRGGTSYNEQFF

d_gene: NA
len: 14
v_gene: TRBV29-1
j_gene: TRBJ1-4
CDR3aa: CSVNTRTGSEKLFF

d_gene: TRBD1
len: 15
v_gene: TRBV5-1
j_gene: TRBJ2-5
CDR3aa: CASNKRTGRQETQYF

d_gene: NA
len: 16
v_gene: TRBV6-6
j_gene: TRBJ1-5
CDR3aa: CASNNYGGRYNQPQHF

d_gene: TRBD2
len: 13
v_gene: TRBV11-3
j_gene: TRBJ2-7
CDR3aa: CASSRRGGLEQYF